These 20 T cell receptor beta chains were all obtained from the same sample, sequenced in a study of beta chain features in type 1 diabetes. As every portion of the isolated RNA was reverse transcribed, the sequencing read expressed TCRB transcripts. Repertoires were generated with immunoSEQ multiplex PCR, while TCRdb's copy carries only in-frame clones and drops some. This table has roughly 450,000 clones, about 15% appearing once. Sequencing was performed on naive CD4+ T cells from blood. The receptor set was obtained from a young man in good health.

The genes are TRBV5-4 and TRBJ2-3; 11 bases match TRBD2. This CDR3 comprises 16 residues. Trimming removed 4 bases from V and 1 base from J; junction bases left unmatched: 5. CDR1 and CDR2 (germline): SGHNT, YYREEE (reference sequence). CDR3 amino acids: CASSTGTSGRTDTQYF. The CDR3 DNA sequence: TGTGCCAGCAGCACAGGGACTAGCGGCCGCACAGATACGCAGTATTTT.

The rearrangement uses TRBV15 and TRBJ1-5; the D is unclear. The ends were cut back, 0 bases at V and 5 bases at J, with 5 bases in the middle. Germline loops: CDR1 LNHNV, CDR2 YYDKDF (reference sequence). The CDR3 is made up of 13 amino acids. In DNA form, the CDR3 reads TGTGCCACCAGCAGAGATGGTGATCAGCCCCAGCATTTT. Encoded protein: CATSRDGDQPQHF.

This clone was detected only a few times. V and J are TRBV5-4 and TRBJ2-5; D not resolved. Germline lookup yields CDR1 SGHNT and CDR2 YYREEE (reference sequence). CDR3 size: 13 residues. Trimming took off 4 bases at V and 5 bases at J, with 12 bases between the two ends. The CDR3 loop reads CASSVGLLETQYF. The CDR3, as DNA: TGTGCCAGCAGCGTGGGCCTTTTGGAGACCCAGTACTTC.

This clone was seen a few times. The chain joins TRBV10-3 to TRBJ2-7; D may correspond to TRBD1 or TRBD2 (5 bases each). The ends were cut back, 0 bases at V and 9 bases at J, with 12 bases in the middle. Germline-derived CDR1 and CDR2 are ENHRY and SYGVKD. There are 13 residues in the CDR3. The CDR3 nucleotides are TGTGCCATCAGTGAGTCCCTGGGGGAAGGGCAGTACGTC. Its translation: CAISESLGEGQYV.

V and J are TRBV7-8 and TRBJ2-1; 9 nucleotides line up with TRBD2. The length of the CDR3 is 16 residues. V lost 1 base, J lost 5 bases, and 6 bases stayed unmatched. Per germline, CDR1 SGHVS and CDR2 FQNEAQ. CDR3 region: CASSLEAGGWDNEQFF. For the CDR3, the DNA is TGTGCCAGCAGCTTAGAAGCGGGAGGTTGGGACAATGAGCAGTTCTTC.

This clone was counted between two and nine times. The V call is TRBV7-2, the J call TRBJ1-4, with D unclear. CDR1 is SGHTA and CDR2 is FQGNSA in the germline V gene. The CDR3 contains 16 residues. V lost 6 bases, J lost 0 bases, and 14 bases lay in between. The CDR3 region has the DNA TGTGCCAGCAGGTTTTCCCTGGATTCAACTAATGAAAAACTGTTTTTT. Protein sequence: CASRFSLDSTNEKLFF.

This clone has just a few counts. The genes are TRBV7-8 and TRBJ2-1; 9 bases map to TRBD1. Germline CDR1 and CDR2: SGHVS and FQNEAQ. V gave up 7 bases and J gave up 1 base; unmatched junction bases: 8. The CDR3 runs 16 residues. The CDR3 sequence: CASIGGQGPSYNEQFF. The CDR3 nucleotides read TGTGCCAGCATAGGGGGACAGGGTCCATCCTACAATGAGCAGTTCTTC. Looking up the rest from reference TRBV7-8 and TRBJ2-1 gives the full variable domain: GAGVSQSPRYKVAKRGQDVALRCDPISGHVSLFWYQQALGQGPEFLTYFQNEAQLDKSGLPSDRFFAERPEGSVSTLKIQRTQQEDSAVYLCASIGGQGPSYNEQFFGPGTRLTVL.

The rearrangement joins TRBV6-5 to TRBJ2-1, with D tentatively TRBD2 (6 bases). The CDR3 sequence is 12 residues long. V lost 6 bases to trimming and J lost 9 bases, with 12 bases between them. Germline V gene data show CDR1 as MNHEY and CDR2 as SVGAGI. CDR3 in DNA: TGTGCCAGCAGCCCCGGGGGTCTTGAGCAGTTCTTC. Protein: CASSPGGLEQFF.

The V gene is TRBV7-9, the J gene TRBJ2-1, with 10 bases aligning to TRBD2. Germline loops: CDR1 SEHNR, CDR2 FQNEAQ (reference sequence). The CDR3 has 17 amino acids. The J segment lost 3 bases and the V segment lost 4 bases, leaving 9 bases of the junction unmatched. This chain's CDR3 is CASSSRPSGRGYNEQFF. DNA for the CDR3: TGTGCCAGCAGCTCACGGCCCAGCGGGAGGGGCTACAATGAGCAGTTCTTC.

This chain joins TRBV4-3 and TRBJ1-6; no clear D gene. Germline V gene lookup returns CDR1 LGHNA and CDR2 YSLEER. V was pared by 2 bases and J by 9 bases, with 8 bases between. This CDR3 is 13 amino acids long. The CDR3 DNA is TGCGCCAGCAGCCAACTCGAAGGTTCACCCCTCCACTTT. Protein product: CASSQLEGSPLHF.

The chain uses TRBV19 and TRBJ1-2; D unclear. This CDR3 has 13 residues. Germline CDR1 is LNHDA and CDR2 is SQIVND (reference sequence). V dropped 5 bases and J dropped 7 bases, with 14 bases sitting between them. DNA of the CDR3: TGTGCCAGTAGTGGTTCGTCGGTGGGTGGCTACACCTTC. This codes for CASSGSSVGGYTF.

This clone was detected only a few times. V usage is TRBV29-1 and J usage is TRBJ2-1; TRBD2 matches 8 bases. Germline V lookup: CDR1 SQVTM, CDR2 ANQGSEA. The J segment lost 1 base and the V segment lost 7 bases, leaving 6 bases of the junction unmatched. There are 14 residues in the CDR3. The CDR3 region is CSAHSSGSYNEQFF. The CDR3 bases are TGCAGCGCTCATTCTAGCGGGTCCTACAATGAGCAGTTCTTC.

Many counts were recorded for this clone. A junction boundary mismatches the germline segment, possibly from a read error. The chain is built from TRBV29-1 and TRBJ2-1, with unresolved D. This CDR3 region has 9 residues. Germline V gene lookup returns CDR1 SQVTM and CDR2 ANQGSEA. The CDR3 nucleotides are TGCAGCGTGGGCTTTCCGCAGATCTTC. It yields the protein CSVGFPQIF.

The rearrangement links TRBV4-3 to TRBJ2-4; 8 nucleotides match TRBD2. The V gene's germline CDR1 is LGHNA and CDR2 YSLEER. The CDR3 loop spans 18 amino acids. With 0 bases clipped from V and 0 bases from J, the junction kept 7 bases outside the gene matches. The CDR3, as DNA: TGCGCCAGCAGCCAAGATTTAAGCGGGAGAATAGCCAAAAACATTCAGTACTTC. Amino acids: CASSQDLSGRIAKNIQYF.

J is TRBJ2-7 and V is TRBV25-1; TRBD1 agrees at 7 bases. Trimming at V came to 2 bases and at J to 6 bases, leaving 4 bases not matched to a gene. The CDR3 runs to 13 residues. Germline V lookup: CDR1 MGHDK, CDR2 SYGVNS. CDR3 nucleotide sequence: TGTGCCAGCAGTGAAATAGGGGACAGCGAGCAGTACTTC. This codes for CASSEIGDSEQYF.

V and J are TRBV6-5 and TRBJ2-1, with a possible D match to TRBD1 (6 bases). The CDR3 contains 14 residues. Looked up from germline, CDR1 is MNHEY and CDR2 is SVGAGI. Trimming left V 5 bases short and J 1 base short, with 9 bases between. CDR3 protein: CASSRGSSYNEQFF. CDR3 nucleotides: TGTGCCAGCAGTAGGGGGTCATCCTACAATGAGCAGTTCTTC.

The V gene is TRBV15, the J gene TRBJ2-5, with 7 positions matching TRBD1. Germline loops: CDR1 LNHNV, CDR2 YYDKDF (reference sequence). This CDR3 has 14 residues. The ends lost 4 bases at V and 5 bases at J; junction bases unmatched: 7. CDR3 sequence (DNA): TGTGCCACCAGCACTCGACAGGGCCGCGAGACCCAGTACTTC. Translating it yields CATSTRQGRETQYF.

The chain combines TRBV5-1 with TRBJ1-2; 8 nucleotides agree with TRBD1. The junction had 2 bases not matched to a gene; V was cut back by 0 bases and J by 4 bases. The CDR3 has 14 amino acids. The V gene's germline CDR1 is SGHRS and CDR2 YFSETQ. CDR3 coding DNA: TGCGCCAGCAGCTTGGTAGACAGGGGCTATGGCTACACCTTC. Its translation: CASSLVDRGYGYTF.

The chain combines TRBV7-2 with TRBJ2-3; TRBD2 aligns across 8 bases. CDR3 length: 17 amino acids. Germline V lookup: CDR1 SGHTA, CDR2 FQGNSA. The junction had 11 bases not matched to a gene; V was cut back by 4 bases and J by 2 bases. In nucleotides, the CDR3 is TGTGCCAGCAGCTCTCCCCCGCCCGGGGGGGCCACAGATACGCAGTATTTT. This translates into CASSSPPPGGATDTQYF.

This clone has a handful of counts. The rearrangement links TRBV10-3 to TRBJ2-5; D is undetermined. V shed 4 bases and J shed 5 bases, with 14 bases lying between them. The V gene's germline CDR1 is ENHRY and CDR2 SYGVKD. This CDR3 comprises 14 residues. CDR3 bases: TGTGCCATCAGTGGTTGGAAAGCGAGGGAGACCCAGTACTTC. Encoded protein: CAISGWKARETQYF.